This T cell receptor (beta chain) is from a study of regulatory T cells in long-lasting Graves disease. Study-wide findings and caveats: Persistent disease favored TRBV28, TRBJ1-2 and TRBJ2-5.

The time point denotes: newly diagnosed GD, antithyroid drugs for less than 3 months. TCR sequences were obtained from RNA taken from PBMCs. Germline V gene lookup returns CDR1 DFQATT and CDR2 SNEGSKA (reference sequence). Losses at the gene ends were 5 bases for V and 2 bases for J; bases not matched to a gene: 10. This CDR3 contains 16 residues. To make TCR beta libraries, researchers used iRepertoire HTBI primers and Arm-PCR of CDR3 regions. Via MiXCR, TCRdb re-called the multiplex PCR reads, giving one row per CDR3 protein. The sample lists 510,000 or so distinct CDR3 sequences; 9.5% to 15% were seen once. For this clonotype: No antigen is known for it.

This same sample was also taken into another study, of T cells in Graves' hyperthyroidism and ophthalmopathy.

This receptor was taken from a woman aged 25 to 45 with Graves disease. The sequences come from peripheral blood mononuclear cells (PBMCs), collected at new diagnosis, from a patient treated with antithyroid drugs. The chain has TRBV20-1 and TRBJ2-1; 9 bases align to TRBD1. The CDR3 nucleotides are TGCAGTGCTTCCACCTTTTGGGACAGGGCCTACAATGAGCAGTTCTTC. Protein product: CSASTFWDRAYNEQFF.